This is a list of T cell receptor beta chains from one sample in a study of molecular identifiers for immune sequencing clone quantification. TCRdb passed the PCR reads through MiXCR, listing each CDR3 protein once. The sample comprises hundreds of thousands of distinct CDR3 sequences, 25% of which are singletons, and about 0.84% rests with the top ten. The specimen was naive CD8+ T cells from blood, with Jurkat cell RNA spiked in. These receptor sequences come from a human donor in good health. Some libraries in this study had Jurkat cell RNA spiked in. Both conserved end residues are part of each CDR3. A D gene is named only where the DNA matches it firmly. The listing skips clone size in some rows; elsewhere it reads once, few, many or a size class.

v_call	d_call	j_call	clone_size	cdr3_aa	cdr3_nt
TRBV6-2/TRBV6-3	-	TRBJ1-5	many	CASGEDTSNQPQHF	TGTGCCAGCGGTGAGGACACTAGCAATCAGCCCCAGCATTTT
TRBV6-1	TRBD1	TRBJ2-5	-	CASSGSVTTGPKETQYF	TGTGCCAGCAGTGGCTCGGTTACGACAGGGCCGAAAGAGACCCAGTACTTC
TRBV7-9	TRBD1	TRBJ2-5	many	CASSSNRDRQQETQYF	TGTGCCAGCAGCTCCAACCGGGACAGACAACAAGAGACCCAGTACTTC
TRBV4-1	-	TRBJ2-1	many	CASRPSNGGSEQFF	TGCGCCAGCAGGCCAAGTAACGGGGGCAGTGAGCAGTTCTTC
TRBV21-1	-	TRBJ2-4	-	CASRVGRFQYF	TGTGCCAGCAGGGTAGGTCGGTTTCAGTACTTC
TRBV24-1	-	TRBJ2-1	few	CATSWGSEQFF	TGTGCCACCAGTTGGGGCAGTGAGCAGTTCTTC
TRBV27	-	TRBJ1-5	-	CASSLLDPRQPQHF	TGTGCCAGCAGTTTATTGGACCCGAGGCAGCCCCAGCATTTT
TRBV7-2	-	TRBJ2-5	many	CASRGGYEETQYF	TGTGCCAGCAGAGGAGGTTATGAAGAGACCCAGTACTTC
TRBV5-6	-	TRBJ1-5	many	CASSEDGGPQHF	TGTGCCAGCAGCGAGGATGGGGGGCCCCAGCATTTT
TRBV7-9	-	TRBJ1-1	-	CASSLGGENIEAFF	TGTGCCAGCAGCTTAGGGGGGGAGAACATTGAAGCTTTCTTT
TRBV18	-	TRBJ2-1	few	CASSPRAGESNEQFF	TGTGCCAGCTCACCACGGGCAGGGGAGTCCAATGAGCAGTTCTTC
TRBV4-1	-	TRBJ2-1	few	CASSQVVSEQFF	TGCGCCAGCAGCCAAGTAGTTTCTGAGCAGTTCTTC
TRBV10-2	TRBD2	TRBJ2-4	-	CASSGWLAGKLAKNIQYF	TGCGCCAGCAGTGGTTGGCTAGCGGGGAAACTAGCCAAAAACATTCAGTACTTC
TRBV2	-	TRBJ2-7	few	CASSGVAYEQYF	TGTGCCAGCAGTGGGGTAGCCTACGAGCAGTACTTC
TRBV7-9	TRBD1	TRBJ2-3	-	CASSLSGTGADTQYF	TGTGCCAGCAGCTTATCCGGGACAGGGGCAGATACGCAGTATTTT
TRBV5-3	TRBD2	TRBJ2-3	few	CASSLVGGGISDTQYF	TGTGCCAGCAGCTTGGTCGGGGGGGGAATTTCAGATACGCAGTATTTT
TRBV4-3	TRBD2	TRBJ2-7	few	CASSQDAGGPYEQYF	TGCGCCAGCAGCCAAGATGCGGGAGGACCCTACGAGCAGTACTTC
TRBV4-3	TRBD1	TRBJ2-1	few	CASSQESSFGGTGPDNEQFF	TGCGCCAGCAGCCAAGAATCATCTTTCGGGGGGACAGGGCCCGACAATGAGCAGTTCTTC